This T cell receptor beta chain originates from a study of CD8+ T cells in alopecia areata. Study-wide background: For the treated group, dosing was oral tofacitinib at 5 to 10 mg twice daily. Notes on the study in general: Association of baseline CD8+ expansion with response is uncertain owing to one nonresponder. Expanded CD8+ clones among the top 100, and scalp clonality, were significantly decreased by tofacitinib.

The treatment is: oral pan-JAK inhibitor, 5-10 mg twice daily. Peripheral blood, together with lesional scalp punch biopsies, was collected from alopecia areata patients. Of note for this clone: What it recognizes is unknown.

cDNA prepared by RNA extraction and subsequent reverse transcription served as the template for sequencing. TCRdb's table, derived via immunoSEQ multiplex PCR, lists solely in-frame clones and lacks some. The data contain roughly 100,000 clones, 70% to 90% of them singletons. Trimming cost V 5 bases and J 2 bases, with 16 bases left between them. The CDR3 has 16 residues. From germline, CDR1 is SEHNR and CDR2 FQNEAQ (reference sequence). The receptor's source is a human donor with alopecia areata. The sample here was CD8+ T cells sorted from blood, taken at approximately week 31, from a patient treated with tofacitinib. The V call is TRBV7-9, the J call TRBJ2-4, with D perhaps matching TRBD2 (6 bases). The CDR3: CASSPQKGRTKNIQYF. CDR3 sequence (DNA): TGTGCCAGCAGCCCACAGAAGGGGAGGACCAAAAACATTCAGTACTTC.